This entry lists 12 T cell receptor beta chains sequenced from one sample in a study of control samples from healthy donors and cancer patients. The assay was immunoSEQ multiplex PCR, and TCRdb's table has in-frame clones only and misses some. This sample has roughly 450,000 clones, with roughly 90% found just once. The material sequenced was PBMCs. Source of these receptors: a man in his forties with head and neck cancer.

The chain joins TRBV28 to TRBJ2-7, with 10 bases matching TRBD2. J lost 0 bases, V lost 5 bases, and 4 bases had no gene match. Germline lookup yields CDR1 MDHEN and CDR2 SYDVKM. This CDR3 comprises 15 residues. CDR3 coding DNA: TGTGCCAGCAGTCTTCGGACTAGCGGCTCCTACGAGCAGTACTTC. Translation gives CASSLRTSGSYEQYF.

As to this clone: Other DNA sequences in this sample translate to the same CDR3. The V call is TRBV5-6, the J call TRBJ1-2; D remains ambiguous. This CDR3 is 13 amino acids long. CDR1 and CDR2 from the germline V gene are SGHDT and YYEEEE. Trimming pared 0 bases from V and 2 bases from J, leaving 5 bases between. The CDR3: CASSLGGNYGYTF. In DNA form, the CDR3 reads TGTGCCAGCAGCTTGGGCGGCAACTATGGCTACACCTTC.

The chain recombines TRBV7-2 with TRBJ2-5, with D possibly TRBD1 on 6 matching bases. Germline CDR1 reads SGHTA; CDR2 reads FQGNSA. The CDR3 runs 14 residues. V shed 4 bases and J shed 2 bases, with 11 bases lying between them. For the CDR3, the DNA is TGTGCCAGCAGCTCCTGGACAGTACAAGAGACCCAGTACTTC. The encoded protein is CASSSWTVQETQYF.

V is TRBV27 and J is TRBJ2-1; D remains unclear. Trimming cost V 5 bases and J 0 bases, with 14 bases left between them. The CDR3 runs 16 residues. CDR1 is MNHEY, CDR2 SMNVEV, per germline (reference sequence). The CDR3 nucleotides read TGTGCCAGCAGTATGCCGTACCCCAGCTCCTACAATGAGCAGTTCTTC. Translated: CASSMPYPSSYNEQFF.

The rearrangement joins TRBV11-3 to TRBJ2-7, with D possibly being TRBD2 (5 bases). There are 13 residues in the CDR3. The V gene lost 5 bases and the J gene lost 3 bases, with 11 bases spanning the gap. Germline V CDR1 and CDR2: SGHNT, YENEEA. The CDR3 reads CASSVRSGYEQYF. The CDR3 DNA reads TGTGCCAGCAGCGTTAGAAGCGGCTACGAGCAGTACTTC.

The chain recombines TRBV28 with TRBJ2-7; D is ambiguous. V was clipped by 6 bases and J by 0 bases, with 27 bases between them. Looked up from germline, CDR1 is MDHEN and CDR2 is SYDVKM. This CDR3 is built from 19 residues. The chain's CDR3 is CASSRTPSQRGQVSYEQYF. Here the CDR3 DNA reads TGTGCCAGCAGCCGGACCCCATCACAGAGAGGTCAGGTCTCCTACGAGCAGTACTTC.

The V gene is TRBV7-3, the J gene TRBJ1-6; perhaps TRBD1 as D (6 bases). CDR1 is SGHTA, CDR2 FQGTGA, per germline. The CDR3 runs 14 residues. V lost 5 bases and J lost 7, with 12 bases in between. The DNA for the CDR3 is TGTGCCAGCAGCCGGGGGCAGGAAAATTCACCCCTCCACTTT. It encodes CASSRGQENSPLHF.

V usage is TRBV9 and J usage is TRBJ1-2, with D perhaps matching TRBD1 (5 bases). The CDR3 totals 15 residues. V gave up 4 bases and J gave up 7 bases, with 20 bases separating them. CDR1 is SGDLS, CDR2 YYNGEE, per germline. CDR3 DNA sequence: TGTGCCAGCAGCCCAAGAGGAGTCGGGGACCGTGGCTACACCTTC. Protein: CASSPRGVGDRGYTF.

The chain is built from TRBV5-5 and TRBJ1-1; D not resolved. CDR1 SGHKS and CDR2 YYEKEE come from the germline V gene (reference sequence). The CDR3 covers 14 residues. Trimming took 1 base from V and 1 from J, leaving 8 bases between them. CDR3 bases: TGTGCCAGCAGCTTGTTGACTGAGAACACTGAAGCTTTCTTT. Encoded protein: CASSLLTENTEAFF.

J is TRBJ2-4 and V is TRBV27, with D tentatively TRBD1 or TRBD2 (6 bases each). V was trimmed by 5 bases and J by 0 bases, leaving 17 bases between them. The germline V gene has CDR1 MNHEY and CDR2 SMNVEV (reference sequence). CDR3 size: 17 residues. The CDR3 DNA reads TGTGCCAGCAGTCCCGGGGGAGGACAGCTAGCCAAAAACATTCAGTACTTC. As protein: CASSPGGGQLAKNIQYF.

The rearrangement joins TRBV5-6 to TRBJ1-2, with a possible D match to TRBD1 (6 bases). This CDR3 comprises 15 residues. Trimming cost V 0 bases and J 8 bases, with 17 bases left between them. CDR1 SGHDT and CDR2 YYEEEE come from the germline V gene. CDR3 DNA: TGTGCCAGCAGCTTGGTACAACAGGGCCTTCGGGGCTACACCTTC. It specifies CASSLVQQGLRGYTF.

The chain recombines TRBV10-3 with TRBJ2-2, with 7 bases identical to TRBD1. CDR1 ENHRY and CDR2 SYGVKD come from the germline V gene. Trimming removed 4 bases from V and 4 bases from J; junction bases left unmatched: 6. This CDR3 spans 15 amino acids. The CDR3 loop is CAISGTDRVTGELFF. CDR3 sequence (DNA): TGTGCCATCAGTGGTACAGACAGGGTCACCGGGGAGCTGTTTTTT.